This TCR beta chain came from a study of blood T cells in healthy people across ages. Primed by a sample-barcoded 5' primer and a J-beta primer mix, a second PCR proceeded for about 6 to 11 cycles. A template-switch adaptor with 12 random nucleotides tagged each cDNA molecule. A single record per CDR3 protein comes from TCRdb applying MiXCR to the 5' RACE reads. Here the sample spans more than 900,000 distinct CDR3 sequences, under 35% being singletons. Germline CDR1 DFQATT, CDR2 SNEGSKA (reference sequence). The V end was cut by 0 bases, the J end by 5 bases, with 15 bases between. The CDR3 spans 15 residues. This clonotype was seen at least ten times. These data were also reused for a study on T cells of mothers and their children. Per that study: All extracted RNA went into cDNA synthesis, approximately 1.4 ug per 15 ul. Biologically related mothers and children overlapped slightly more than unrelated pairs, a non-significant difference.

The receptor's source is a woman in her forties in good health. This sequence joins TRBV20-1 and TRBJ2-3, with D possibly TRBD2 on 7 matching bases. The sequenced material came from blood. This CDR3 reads CSAREGGGDQDTQYF. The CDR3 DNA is TGCAGTGCTAGAGAAGGCGGGGGCGATCAAGATACGCAGTATTTT.